One and the same sample provided the 27 T cell receptor beta chains below, sequenced in a study of cytomegalovirus exposure and HLA in healthy donors. 60 Vbeta and 13 Jbeta primers were used in PCR. Some clones are missing from TCRdb's copy, which holds only in-frame ones; the method was immunoSEQ multiplex PCR. The sample shows more than 150,000 clones, over 70% of them seen only once. The source material was PBMCs. These receptors all stem from a man aged 50 to 59 in good health and CMV-seronegative.

The genes are TRBV30 and TRBJ1-1; perhaps TRBD1 as D (5 bases). V was cut by 1 base and J by 11 bases, with 14 bases left in between. The CDR3 sequence is 12 residues long. Germline CDR1 is GTSNPN and CDR2 is SVGIG (reference sequence). DNA for the CDR3: TGTGCCTGGAGTGGGGGCGAAGCGAGCGCTTTCTTT. It is translated as CAWSGGEASAFF.

This clone was observed a handful of times. This chain joins TRBV4-1 and TRBJ2-3; tentatively, D is TRBD1 (6 bases). Germline CDR1 MGHRA, CDR2 YSYEKL. This CDR3 has 16 residues. V was shortened by 8 bases and J by 1 base, with 19 bases between the two germline ends. CDR3: CASGLVGAPGTDTQYF. The CDR3 DNA reads TGCGCCAGCGGTCTTGTGGGGGCGCCTGGCACAGATACGCAGTATTTT.

This clone has just one count. V is TRBV5-1 and J is TRBJ2-3, with 12 bases lining up with TRBD2. J was trimmed by 3 bases and V by 5 bases; bases with no gene match: 7. Germline V CDR1 and CDR2: SGHRS, YFSETQ. CDR3 length: 16 residues. CDR3 sequence reads: CASRGLAGGRTDTQYF. CDR3 sequence (DNA): TGCGCCAGCAGAGGGCTAGCGGGGGGGCGGACAGATACGCAGTATTTT.

This chain joins TRBV11-2 and TRBJ1-5; 8 bases map to TRBD1. With V trimmed by 0 bases and J by 2 bases, 0 bases remained unmatched. In germline, CDR1 is SGHAT, CDR2 FQNNGV. This CDR3 is built from 15 residues. The CDR3 loop is CASSLETGGNQPQHF. The CDR3 bases are TGTGCCAGCAGCTTAGAGACAGGGGGCAATCAGCCCCAGCATTTT.

The chain recombines TRBV18 with TRBJ2-1; 9 bases are shared with TRBD2. CDR3 length: 15 residues. Germline V lookup: CDR1 KGHSH, CDR2 LQKENI. With 6 bases clipped from V and 5 bases from J, the junction kept 8 bases outside the gene matches. CDR3 loop: CASSQGGGAHNEQFF. The CDR3 nucleotides read TGTGCCAGCTCGCAGGGCGGGGGGGCACACAATGAGCAGTTCTTC.

This chain connects TRBV5-8 to TRBJ2-3; 9 bases match TRBD1. CDR3 length: 16 amino acids. Germline trimming cut 2 bases from V and 3 bases from J; bases unmatched to any gene: 7. Germline assignment: CDR1 SGHTS and CDR2 YDEGEE. DNA for the CDR3: TGTGCCAGCAGCTTCTCCGGGACAGGGATAACAGATACGCAGTATTTT. Its translation is CASSFSGTGITDTQYF.

Only a few counts were recorded for this clone. The genes are TRBV12-5 and TRBJ1-2, with TRBD1 identical over 8 bases. The ends lost 4 bases at V and 7 bases at J; junction bases unmatched: 8. CDR1 is LGHNT, CDR2 FRNRAP, per germline. This CDR3 is 14 amino acids long. The CDR3 loop reads CASGWQTGVAGYTF. In DNA, the CDR3 is TGTGCTAGTGGTTGGCAGACAGGGGTTGCTGGCTACACCTTC.

A single count supports this clone. The V call is TRBV7-9, the J call TRBJ2-3; 10 bases are shared with TRBD1. V lost 5 bases, J lost 4 bases, and 6 bases stayed unmatched. The CDR3 spans 15 residues. Germline V gives CDR1 SEHNR, CDR2 FQNEAQ (reference sequence). DNA of the CDR3: TGTGCCAGCAGCAACCGGGACAGGGGCCCAGATACGCAGTATTTT. This encodes CASSNRDRGPDTQYF.

Worth noting for this clone: One junction end does not reproduce the germline sequence, and a read error may be involved. This chain joins TRBV7-9 and TRBJ2-7, with a weak D call TRBD1 (6 bases). Germline CDR1 SEHNR, CDR2 FQNEAQ (reference sequence). This CDR3 is built from 14 residues. CDR3 nucleotide sequence: TGTTCCAGCAGCTCAACCGGACAGTCCTACGAGCAGTACTTC. It yields the protein CSSSSTGQSYEQYF. The variable domain in full, completed from reference TRBV7-9 and TRBJ2-7, reads DTGVSQNPRHKITKRGQNVTFRCDPISEHNRLYWYRQTLGQGPEFLTYFQNEAQLEKSRLLSDRFSAERPKGSFSTLEIQRTEQGDSAMYLCSSSSTGQSYEQYFGPGTRLTVT.

This chain joins TRBV2 and TRBJ2-7; 9 bases match TRBD2. J gave up 2 bases and V 7 bases, and 6 bases lay outside the gene matches. The CDR3 has 14 amino acids. Germline V gene data show CDR1 as SNHLY and CDR2 as FYNNEI. CDR3 nucleotides: TGTGCCAGCAATACCCTAGCGGGAACCTACGAGCAGTACTTC. Amino acids: CASNTLAGTYEQYF.

CDR3 sequence reads: CASSYQLTGLGYGYTF. The CDR3 DNA follows: TGTGCCAGCAGTTATCAACTTACAGGGTTAGGGTATGGCTACACCTTC. The chain carries TRBV6-5 and TRBJ1-2, with a weak D call TRBD1 (6 bases). V shed 3 bases and J shed 5 bases, with 19 bases lying between them. Germline V CDR1 and CDR2: MNHEY, SVGAGI. This CDR3 has 16 residues.

V and J are TRBV7-9 and TRBJ2-2; the D gene is possibly TRBD2 (6 bases). CDR3 length: 15 residues. Trimming took 7 bases from V and 0 from J, leaving 12 bases between them. The germline CDR1 and CDR2 sequences are SEHNR and FQNEAQ (reference sequence). The CDR3 coding sequence is TGTGCCAGCACCACCGGGGGAGCGAACACCGGGGAGCTGTTTTTT. Its translation is CASTTGGANTGELFF. Full variable domain (remainder filled in from reference TRBV7-9 and TRBJ2-2): DTGVSQNPRHKITKRGQNVTFRCDPISEHNRLYWYRQTLGQGPEFLTYFQNEAQLEKSRLLSDRFSAERPKGSFSTLEIQRTEQGDSAMYLCASTTGGANTGELFFGEGSRLTVL.

This clone has just one count. This chain uses TRBV10-3 with TRBJ2-5, with 7 bases matching TRBD2. The CDR3 is 14 residues long. Trimming at V came to 5 bases and at J to 7 bases, leaving 10 bases not matched to a gene. The germline V gene has CDR1 ENHRY and CDR2 SYGVKD. The CDR3 DNA reads as TGTGCCATCAGTCTTTCAGCGGGGCCCGGGACCCAGTACTTC. It encodes CAISLSAGPGTQYF.

The V and J genes are TRBV7-9 and TRBJ2-5; D might be TRBD1 (5 bases). TRBJ2-7 explains the end of the DNA better; the J call may be wrong. The CDR3 has 14 residues. The germline V gene has CDR1 SEHNR and CDR2 FQNEAQ (reference sequence). DNA of the CDR3: TGTGCCAGCAGCTTAGACAGGAGCGCGATCGAGCAGTACTTC. Its protein is CASSLDRSAIEQYF.

Here the CDR3 reads CASRRPNTGELFF. The CDR3 DNA reads TGTGCCAGCCGGAGGCCGAACACCGGGGAGCTGTTTTTT. The chain links TRBV6-5 to TRBJ2-2, with TRBD2 as a possible D gene (5 bases). The CDR3 consists of 13 residues. Trimming stripped 8 bases from V and 0 bases from J, with 7 bases between. Germline-derived CDR1 and CDR2 are MNHEY and SVGAGI.

This chain links TRBV5-6 with TRBJ1-1, with a possible D match to TRBD1 (6 bases). CDR1 and CDR2 from the germline V gene are SGHDT and YYEEEE. With 1 base removed from V and 4 bases from J, the gap between germline ends came to 11 bases. CDR3 length: 14 residues. The CDR3 loop reads CASSLQGIGTEAFF. The CDR3 DNA reads as TGTGCCAGCAGCTTGCAGGGGATCGGCACTGAAGCTTTCTTT.

Worth noting for this clone: A read error may produce the germline difference seen at one junction end. The V gene is TRBV7-9, the J gene TRBJ2-3; 8 bases fit TRBD2. The CDR3 is 18 amino acids. Germline loops: CDR1 SEHNR, CDR2 FQNEAQ (reference sequence). CDR3 protein: CSSSLALVRGGPTDTQYF. The DNA for the CDR3 is TGTTCCAGCAGCTTAGCGCTGGTGCGCGGGGGGCCCACAGATACGCAGTATTTT. Using reference TRBV7-9 and TRBJ2-3 for the parts outside the CDR3, the full variable domain is DTGVSQNPRHKITKRGQNVTFRCDPISEHNRLYWYRQTLGQGPEFLTYFQNEAQLEKSRLLSDRFSAERPKGSFSTLEIQRTEQGDSAMYLCSSSLALVRGGPTDTQYFGPGTRLTVL.

This sequence joins TRBV5-1 and TRBJ2-2; perhaps TRBD1 as D (5 bases). V shed 4 bases and J shed 5 bases, with 12 bases lying between them. The CDR3 length is 14 residues. Germline assignment: CDR1 SGHRS and CDR2 YFSETQ. The CDR3 nucleotides read TGCGCCAGCAGCATCAACAGGAATACCGGGGAGCTGTTTTTT. As protein: CASSINRNTGELFF.

The chain is built from TRBV4-1 and TRBJ2-3, with TRBD2 matching over 11 bases. CDR3 length: 16 amino acids. CDR1 is MGHRA, CDR2 YSYEKL, per germline. Trimming took 5 bases from V and 6 from J; bases not matched to a gene: 10. The CDR3 reads CASSNLNSGGADTQYF. In DNA form, the CDR3 reads TGCGCCAGCAGCAACTTGAATAGCGGGGGGGCTGATACGCAGTATTTT.

The CDR3 sequence: CATQAVGAAPDTQYF. Written as DNA, the CDR3 is TGCGCCACCCAGGCGGTTGGGGCGGCTCCAGATACGCAGTATTTT. The chain recombines TRBV5-1 with TRBJ2-3, with D possibly being TRBD1 (5 bases). Looked up from germline, CDR1 is SGHRS and CDR2 is YFSETQ. CDR3 length: 15 residues. With 9 bases removed from V and 4 bases from J, the gap between germline ends came to 21 bases.

This chain connects TRBV5-8 to TRBJ2-7; tentative D call: TRBD2 (6 bases). Trimming pared 1 base from V and 1 base from J, leaving 15 bases between. This CDR3 has 16 amino acids. CDR1 is SGHTS, CDR2 YDEGEE, per germline. The CDR3 here is CASSLNSGGWSYEQYF. The DNA of the CDR3 is TGTGCCAGCAGCTTGAATTCCGGAGGGTGGTCCTACGAGCAGTACTTC.

This chain connects TRBV4-1 to TRBJ2-3, with 7 bases fitting TRBD1. V dropped 0 bases and J dropped 6; count of bases not matched to a gene: 3. The germline V gene has CDR1 MGHRA and CDR2 YSYEKL. This CDR3 region has 14 residues. The DNA of the CDR3 is TGCGCCAGCAGCCAAGACATCAGGGGGGATACGCAGTATTTT. Its translation: CASSQDIRGDTQYF.

V and J are TRBV7-9 and TRBJ1-1; maybe TRBD1 (5 bases). V dropped 5 bases and J dropped 3 bases, with 19 bases sitting between them. Germline CDR1 SEHNR, CDR2 FQNEAQ (reference sequence). The CDR3 sequence is 16 residues long. For the CDR3, the DNA is TGTGCCAGCAGCCCCGGGGGAAGGGAGGCGTACACTGAAGCTTTCTTT. This sequence encodes CASSPGGREAYTEAFF. The variable domain in full, with the rest retrieved from reference TRBV7-9 and TRBJ1-1, is DTGVSQNPRHKITKRGQNVTFRCDPISEHNRLYWYRQTLGQGPEFLTYFQNEAQLEKSRLLSDRFSAERPKGSFSTLEIQRTEQGDSAMYLCASSPGGREAYTEAFFGQGTRLTVV.

Worth noting for this clone: At one end the junction does not follow the germline gene, possibly because of a read error. CDR3 in amino acids: CASSLVVGGIETQYF. The CDR3 DNA sequence: TGTGCTAGCAGCTTAGTAGTGGGGGGGATTGAGACCCAGTACTTC. The genes are TRBV7-7 and TRBJ2-5; TRBD2 agrees at 7 bases. CDR3 length: 15 residues. Germline V gene data show CDR1 as SSHAT and CDR2 as FNYEAQ (reference sequence).

The DNA for the CDR3 is TGTGCCATCACCCCTTGGATGGACAGGGCCTATGGCTACACCTTC. This sequence encodes CAITPWMDRAYGYTF. The J gene is TRBJ1-2, the V gene TRBV10-3; 8 bases agree with TRBD1. Germline V lookup: CDR1 ENHRY, CDR2 SYGVKD. The CDR3 totals 15 residues. V trimming: 7 bases; J trimming: 4 bases; junction bases outside the gene matches: 11.

The chain recombines TRBV30 with TRBJ1-2, with D perhaps TRBD1 (5 bases). From germline, CDR1 is GTSNPN and CDR2 SVGIG (reference sequence). Trimming left V 5 bases short and J 6 bases short, with 13 bases between. This CDR3 region has 12 residues. CDR3 in DNA: TGTGCCTGGGGGCAAGACAGCCATGGCTACACCTTC. Translation gives CAWGQDSHGYTF.

This chain links TRBV4-2 with TRBJ1-4, with 7 bases matching TRBD1. V trimming: 4 bases; J trimming: 0 bases; junction bases outside the gene matches: 14. This CDR3 is built from 19 residues. The germline CDR1 and CDR2 sequences are LGHNA and YNFKEQ. CDR3 sequence: CASSPDRDVSSSTNEKLFF. Written as DNA, the CDR3 is TGTGCCAGCAGCCCCGACAGGGACGTCAGTTCTTCAACTAATGAAAAACTGTTTTTT.